These 21 T cell receptor beta chains were sequenced from one sample in a study of T cells in Graves' hyperthyroidism and ophthalmopathy. Using RNA transcripts as the source, TCR beta CDR3 regions were amplified. TCR CDR3 regions were first amplified by RT-PCR with HTBI primers. TCRdb passed the multiplex PCR reads through MiXCR, listing each CDR3 protein once. The table has roughly 500,000 distinct CDR3 sequences, 40% to 50% seen once. The sequenced sample consisted of peripheral blood or thyroid tissue (not recorded which). All receptors derive from an adult woman with Graves' disease, either hyperthyroidism or ophthalmopathy (not recorded which).

The CDR3 is CSARGPGLVYYEQYF. CDR3 DNA: TGCAGTGCTAGAGGCCCGGGACTAGTGTACTACGAGCAGTACTTC. V gene TRBV20-1 combines with J gene TRBJ2-7; TRBD2 matches at 8 bases. CDR3 length equals 15 residues. Germline lookup yields CDR1 DFQATT and CDR2 SNEGSKA (reference sequence). Trimming took 1 base from V and 3 from J; bases not matched to a gene: 8.

In this sample, this clonotype turned up many times. The chain employs TRBV2 and TRBJ1-1; no definite D call. V was shortened by 7 bases and J by 4 bases, with 7 bases between the two germline ends. This CDR3 spans 11 amino acids. The germline V gene encodes CDR1 SNHLY and CDR2 FYNNEI. CDR3 in DNA: TGTGCCAGCAAACAGCTCACTGAAGCTTTCTTT. This encodes CASKQLTEAFF. Looking up the rest from reference TRBV2 and TRBJ1-1 gives the full variable domain: EPEVTQTPSHQVTQMGQEVILRCVPISNHLYFYWYRQILGQKVEFLVSFYNNEISEKSEIFDDQFSVERPDGSNFTLKIRSTKLEDSAMYFCASKQLTEAFFGQGTRLTVV.

The sample holds many counts of this clonotype. The CDR3 DNA reads TGTGCCACCTCGCTAACTAGCGGAGAGACCCAGTACTTC. Protein product: CATSLTSGETQYF. This chain links TRBV19 with TRBJ2-5; 8 nucleotides agree with TRBD2. Germline-derived CDR1 and CDR2 are LNHDA and SQIVND (reference sequence). V was pared by 10 bases and J by 4 bases, with 8 bases of the junction left unmatched. The CDR3 length is 13 residues. Full variable domain (outside the CDR3, taken from reference TRBV19 and TRBJ2-5): DGGITQSPKYLFRKEGQNVTLSCEQNLNHDAMYWYRQDPGQGLRLIYYSQIVNDFQKGDIAEGYSVSREKKESFPLTVTSAQKNPTAFYLCATSLTSGETQYFGPGTRLLVL.

This clonotype was observed a few times. V gene TRBV7-9 combines with J gene TRBJ2-5; the match to TRBD2 covers 8 bases. The CDR3 has 14 amino acids. V dropped 5 bases and J dropped 2; count of bases not matched to a gene: 4. Germline V gives CDR1 SEHNR, CDR2 FQNEAQ (reference sequence). The CDR3: CASSISGTQETQYF. The CDR3 nucleotides read TGTGCCAGCAGCATTAGCGGGACTCAAGAGACCCAGTACTTC.

This sequence joins TRBV20-1 and TRBJ1-1, with 9 positions matching TRBD1. The CDR3 covers 13 residues. J gave up 4 bases and V 5 bases, and 5 bases lay outside the gene matches. The germline gives CDR1 DFQATT, CDR2 SNEGSKA (reference sequence). The CDR3 DNA reads as TGCAGTGCTGTGCCGGGACAGGGCACTGAAGCTTTCTTT. Protein product: CSAVPGQGTEAFF.

J is TRBJ2-3 and V is TRBV29-1; TRBD1 matches 8 bases. Germline CDR1 SQVTM, CDR2 ANQGSEA. The V segment lost 6 bases and the J segment 5 bases; nucleotides outside the gene matches: 10. The CDR3 loop spans 14 amino acids. The CDR3 sequence: CSVVGQEAGDTQYF. The CDR3 coding sequence is TGCAGCGTCGTGGGACAGGAGGCCGGAGATACGCAGTATTTT.

This clonotype appeared many times. J is TRBJ2-7 and V is TRBV5-1; tentatively, D is TRBD1 (5 bases). The CDR3 consists of 17 residues. Trimming took off 4 bases at V and 2 bases at J, with 22 bases between the two ends. The germline V gene encodes CDR1 SGHRS and CDR2 YFSETQ. CDR3 in amino acids: CASSPKLPGQGTYEQYF. The CDR3 DNA reads as TGCGCCAGCAGCCCAAAACTTCCGGGCCAGGGCACCTACGAGCAGTACTTC.

This clonotype has ten or more counts. The rearrangement uses TRBV5-4 and TRBJ2-7; TRBD2 agrees at 8 bases. Germline V lookup: CDR1 SGHNT, CDR2 YYREEE (reference sequence). The CDR3 loop spans 15 amino acids. V shed 2 bases and J 0 bases; nucleotides not matched to a gene: 4. CDR3 sequence: CASSLLAESSYEQYF. The CDR3 nucleotides read TGTGCCAGCAGCTTACTAGCGGAAAGCTCCTACGAGCAGTACTTC.

The rearrangement links TRBV10-2 to TRBJ2-7; perhaps TRBD1 as D (8 bases). CDR1 is WSHSY, CDR2 SAAADI, per germline. V lost 4 bases to trimming and J lost 2 bases, with 15 bases between them. This CDR3 comprises 15 residues. CDR3 amino acids: CASSARQGRAYEQYF. The CDR3 DNA reads as TGCGCCAGCAGTGCCCGACAGGGGAGGGCCTACGAGCAGTACTTC.

This clonotype was detected ten times or more. This chain connects TRBV6-2 or TRBV6-3 to TRBJ1-5, with D unresolved. This CDR3 has 15 amino acids. With 3 bases removed from V and 4 bases from J, the gap between germline ends came to 13 bases. Germline V gene sequence: CDR1 MNHEY, CDR2 SVGEGT. CDR3 sequence: CASSYRGGPNQPQHF. The CDR3 DNA reads as TGTGCCAGCAGTTATCGGGGAGGGCCAAATCAGCCCCAGCATTTT.

V is TRBV7-9 and J is TRBJ1-6; D gene uncertain. The V end was cut by 3 bases, the J end by 11 bases, with 8 bases between. CDR3 length: 12 residues. From germline, CDR1 is SEHNR and CDR2 FQNEAQ (reference sequence). In DNA form, the CDR3 reads TGTGCCAGCAGCTTGGCCGGTCCACCCCTCCACTTT. Translating gives CASSLAGPPLHF.

In this sample, this clonotype turned up a few times. This sequence joins TRBV12-3 or TRBV12-4 and TRBJ1-1; the D gene is possibly TRBD1 (5 bases). This CDR3 is built from 14 residues. Trimming cost V 4 bases and J 6 bases, with 15 bases left between them. CDR3 loop: CASSYFGGSSEAFF. The CDR3, as DNA: TGTGCCAGCAGTTATTTCGGGGGAAGTTCTGAAGCTTTCTTT.

This chain connects TRBV12-5 to TRBJ1-2, with D unresolved. Between the trimmed V and J ends, which lost 1 base and 8 bases, there was a span of 17 bases. The CDR3 runs 15 residues. Germline V gene lookup returns CDR1 LGHNT and CDR2 FRNRAP. DNA for the CDR3: TGTGCTAGTGGTTTGGGCCGGCCCTCAAGGAAGGGCTACACCTTC. Its protein product is CASGLGRPSRKGYTF.

This clonotype has only a few counts. The rearrangement links TRBV7-9 to TRBJ2-7; 7 bases match TRBD2. V lost 5 bases to trimming and J lost 0 bases; unmatched junction nucleotides: 7. This CDR3 region has 15 residues. CDR1 and CDR2 from the germline V gene are SEHNR and FQNEAQ (reference sequence). CDR3 region: CASSPGREGSYEQYF. As DNA, the CDR3 is TGTGCCAGCAGCCCGGGTAGGGAGGGCTCCTACGAGCAGTACTTC.

Only a few counts were recorded for this clonotype. The rearrangement links TRBV9 to TRBJ2-7; possible D gene TRBD2, 6 bases. The CDR3 runs 13 residues. Per the germline V gene, CDR1 is SGDLS and CDR2 is YYNGEE. V lost 4 bases and J lost 7, with 15 bases in between. The CDR3 nucleotides are TGTGCCAGCAGCCAAACCTTAGCGGTGGAGCAGTACTTC. Protein product: CASSQTLAVEQYF. Filled out from reference TRBV9 and TRBJ2-7, the complete variable domain reads DSGVTQTPKHLITATGQRVTLRCSPRSGDLSVYWYQQSLDQGLQFLIQYYNGEERAKGNILERFSAQQFPDLHSELNLSSLELGDSALYFCASSQTLAVEQYFGPGTRLTVT.

This clonotype was picked up many times. The V gene is TRBV10-3, the J gene TRBJ1-2, with D perhaps TRBD1 (5 bases). The CDR3 is made up of 13 amino acids. The germline V gene encodes CDR1 ENHRY and CDR2 SYGVKD. V was trimmed by 3 bases and J by 3 bases, leaving 8 bases between them. The CDR3 region has the DNA TGTGCCATCAGTGAAGGAGGGGACTATGGCTACACCTTC. Its protein product is CAISEGGDYGYTF.

The chain links TRBV10-3 to TRBJ2-2; D is unresolved. CDR3 length: 12 residues. The germline V and J ends were trimmed by 10 bases and 4 bases, with 10 bases remaining between them. Germline loops: CDR1 ENHRY, CDR2 SYGVKD. This chain's CDR3 is CATLVPTGELFF. CDR3 in DNA: TGTGCCACCCTCGTACCCACCGGGGAGCTGTTTTTT.

The table lists this clonotype with many counts. The chain has TRBV7-2 and TRBJ1-2; D is ambiguous. Trimming removed 5 bases from V and 8 bases from J, with 12 bases in between. The CDR3 length is 12 residues. Looked up from germline, CDR1 is SGHTA and CDR2 is FQGNSA. The CDR3 DNA reads TGTGCCAGCAGCCTGGAGGTTTCAGGCTACACCTTC. It is translated as CASSLEVSGYTF.

The V gene is TRBV15, the J gene TRBJ1-4; D uncertain. CDR1 is LNHNV, CDR2 YYDKDF, per germline (reference sequence). The CDR3 is 17 residues long. V lost 3 bases, J lost 0 bases, and 14 bases lay in between. CDR3 bases: TGTGCCACCAGCAGGAGACCCGTTGTTGCAACTAATGAAAAACTGTTTTTT. This gives the protein CATSRRPVVATNEKLFF.

At least ten counts were recorded for this clonotype. The V and J genes are TRBV19 and TRBJ1-2; 8 bases align to TRBD1. Germline lookup yields CDR1 LNHDA and CDR2 SQIVND (reference sequence). The CDR3 runs 15 residues. The V segment lost 10 bases and the J segment 0 bases; nucleotides outside the gene matches: 10. CDR3 protein: CATRPGGATNYGYTF. For the CDR3, the DNA is TGTGCCACCAGACCAGGGGGCGCAACTAACTATGGCTACACCTTC.

About this clonotype itself: An end of the junction differs from the germline gene, which may be a read error. The chain uses TRBV7-9 and TRBJ2-7, with 7 positions matching TRBD1. The J call is doubtful: the DNA matches TRBJ2-1 better. This CDR3 has 14 residues. The germline CDR1 and CDR2 sequences are SEHNR and FQNEAQ (reference sequence). CDR3 in amino acids: CASSEDGQDNEQFF. The CDR3 coding sequence is TGCGCCAGCAGCGAAGACGGACAGGACAATGAGCAGTTCTTC.